This T cell receptor beta chain was recorded in a study of blood T cell repertoires in COVID-19. Overall study context: The samples span acute and convalescent COVID-19 from the United States, Italy and Spain. The analysed material was cDNA or gDNA that came from T cells, B-cell-depleted T cells, or PBMCs.

Original methodology: Estimates of nucleated cell counts were drawn from the amplification of reference gene primers. Repertoires were generated with immunoSEQ multiplex PCR, while TCRdb's copy carries only in-frame clones and drops some. V and J calls and clone size follow that table, whereas D and trimming were derived from the DNA. The table shows about 250,000 clones, with about 83% occurring only once. The germline V and J ends were trimmed by 1 base and 4 bases, with 10 bases remaining between them. The length of the CDR3 is 14 residues. Germline CDR1 is MNHNS and CDR2 is SASEGT. A single count supports this clone. The sample has other DNA sequences that encode this CDR3 too.

The TCR was taken from a woman aged 40 to 49 who had recovered from COVID-19. The genes are TRBV6-1 and TRBJ1-2; D ambiguous. Sequenced: peripheral blood. Here the CDR3 reads CASSEGGGSYGYTF. CDR3 DNA sequence: TGTGCCAGCAGTGAAGGCGGCGGGAGCTATGGCTACACCTTC.